This TCR beta chain stems from a study of T cells in narcolepsy. Data came from immunoSEQ multiplex PCR; TCRdb stores just in-frame clones and leaves some out. The data contain fewer than 15,000 clones, approximately 91% of them singletons. The length of the CDR3 is 14 residues. The V end lost 4 bases, the J end lost 6 bases, and 14 bases lay between the germline ends. Germline CDR1 and CDR2: SGHNT and YYREEE (reference sequence). This receptor was taken from a human donor with narcolepsy. The rearrangement joins TRBV5-4 to TRBJ2-1, with D possibly matching TRBD2 (5 bases). The sample was CD45RA- memory CD4+ T cells from PBMCs. The CDR3 region is CASSPAALVNEQFF. CDR3 coding DNA: TGTGCCAGCAGCCCAGCGGCATTAGTCAATGAGCAGTTCTTC.